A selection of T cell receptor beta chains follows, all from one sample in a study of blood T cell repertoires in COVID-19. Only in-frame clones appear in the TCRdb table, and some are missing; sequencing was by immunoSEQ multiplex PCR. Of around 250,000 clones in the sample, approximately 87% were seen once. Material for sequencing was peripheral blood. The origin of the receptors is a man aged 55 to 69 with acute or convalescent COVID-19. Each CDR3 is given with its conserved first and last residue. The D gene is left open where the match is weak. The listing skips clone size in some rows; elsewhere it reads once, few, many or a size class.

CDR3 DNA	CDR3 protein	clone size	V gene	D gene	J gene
TGTGCCAGCAGCCAATGGACTTATGGCTACACCTTC	CASSQWTYGYTF	.	TRBV16	.	TRBJ1-2
TGCAGCGTGCCGGGGCCGGGACAGGGGGCTGGGGAGCAGTACTTC	CSVPGPGQGAGEQYF	.	TRBV29-1	TRBD1	TRBJ2-7
TGTGCCAGCAGCTCGCGACAGGCCAGGAACACTGAAGCTTTCTTT	CASSSRQARNTEAFF	.	TRBV7-8	.	TRBJ1-1
TGTGCCAGCTCACCAACAGGGGTGAGGGGCAATCAGCCCCAGCATTTT	CASSPTGVRGNQPQHF	.	TRBV18	TRBD1	TRBJ1-5
TGTGCCAGCAGGCCGACAGGGCCCGAAGCTTTCTTT	CASRPTGPEAFF	.	TRBV7-2	TRBD1	TRBJ1-1
TGCGCCAGCAGCTTGGCGGGACAGGGGAACTATGGCTACACCTTC	CASSLAGQGNYGYTF	.	TRBV5-1	TRBD1	TRBJ1-2
TGTGCCAGCAGCCCTTCAGGGGGCTATGGCTACACCTTC	CASSPSGGYGYTF	few	TRBV2	TRBD1	TRBJ1-2
TGTGCCAGCAGTGGCGAGACAGGGCCGACCAATTCACCCCTCCACTTT	CASSGETGPTNSPLHF	.	TRBV2	TRBD1	TRBJ1-6
TGTGCCAGCAGTCCGAATAAACAAACAGGGGAATCTCAGCCCCAGCATTTT	CASSPNKQTGESQPQHF	.	TRBV27	TRBD1	TRBJ1-5
TGTGCCAGCAGCTCCCTAGATAGCAATCAGCCCCAGCATTTT	CASSSLDSNQPQHF	.	TRBV3-1/TRBV3-2	.	TRBJ1-5
TGTGCCAGCAGCTTAGATGGGGCGCAGGGCTACGAGCAGTACTTC	CASSLDGAQGYEQYF	few	TRBV11-2	.	TRBJ2-7
TGTGCCAGCAGCCCCGACGGCACCTCGGGGACCCAGTACTTC	CASSPDGTSGTQYF	.	TRBV11-3	.	TRBJ2-5
TGTGCCAGCAGTTACCGCGGGAGGGCATCTCCCCACGAGCAGTACTTC	CASSYRGRASPHEQYF	.	TRBV6-5	TRBD2	TRBJ2-7
TGCGCCAGCAGTCATTCGTGGACTAGCGGGAGGGTGACAGAGACCCAGTACTTC	CASSHSWTSGRVTETQYF	.	TRBV23-1	TRBD2	TRBJ2-5
TGTGCCTGGAGTGTTGTAGAAAACACTGAAGCTTTCTTT	CAWSVVENTEAFF	.	TRBV30	.	TRBJ1-1
TGTGCCAGCAGCGTACTAGCGGGGGTCGGAAATGAGCAGTTCTTC	CASSVLAGVGNEQFF	.	TRBV7-3	TRBD2	TRBJ2-1
TGTGCCAGCAGTTTCCAACCCGGGACAGCTTACAATGAGCAGTTCTTC	CASSFQPGTAYNEQFF	.	TRBV28	TRBD1	TRBJ2-1
TGCGCCAGCAGCTTATCCGGGACAAACTCCTACGAGCAGTACTTC	CASSLSGTNSYEQYF	.	TRBV5-1	.	TRBJ2-7
TGTGCCAGCAGCTTAACACGTGACAGAAACACTGAAGCTTTCTTT	CASSLTRDRNTEAFF	.	TRBV7-3	.	TRBJ1-1
TGTGCCAGCAGCAAAACTAGCGGGAGGCAAGAGACCCAGTACTTC	CASSKTSGRQETQYF	.	TRBV3-1/TRBV3-2	TRBD2	TRBJ2-5
TGCAGCGTTGAAGTGGTAGCGGGAGAGACCCAGTACTTC	CSVEVVAGETQYF	few	TRBV29-1	TRBD2	TRBJ2-5
TGTGCCAGTAGTACATTGACGGGGAATCAGCCCCAGCATTTT	CASSTLTGNQPQHF	.	TRBV19	.	TRBJ1-5
TGTGCCAGCAGCAAAGACCCAGGCATGCTCGCTATCGATGAGCAGTTCTTC	CASSKDPGMLAIDEQFF	.	TRBV21-1	.	TRBJ2-1